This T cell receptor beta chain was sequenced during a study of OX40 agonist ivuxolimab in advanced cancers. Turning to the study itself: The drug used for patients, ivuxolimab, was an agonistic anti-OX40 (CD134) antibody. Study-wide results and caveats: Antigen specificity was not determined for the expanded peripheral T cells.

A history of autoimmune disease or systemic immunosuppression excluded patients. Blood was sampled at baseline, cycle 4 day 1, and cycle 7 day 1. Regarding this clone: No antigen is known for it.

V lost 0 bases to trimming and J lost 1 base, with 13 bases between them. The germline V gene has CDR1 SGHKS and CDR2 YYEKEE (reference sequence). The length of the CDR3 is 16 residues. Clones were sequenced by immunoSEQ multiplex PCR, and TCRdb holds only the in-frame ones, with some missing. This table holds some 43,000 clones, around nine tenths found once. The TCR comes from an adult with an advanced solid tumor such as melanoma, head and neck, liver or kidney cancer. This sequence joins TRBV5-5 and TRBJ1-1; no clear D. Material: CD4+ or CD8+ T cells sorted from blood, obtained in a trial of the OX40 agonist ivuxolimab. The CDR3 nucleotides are TGTGCCAGCAGCTTGGGAGACGGGGTATGGAACACTGAAGCTTTCTTT. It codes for CASSLGDGVWNTEAFF.